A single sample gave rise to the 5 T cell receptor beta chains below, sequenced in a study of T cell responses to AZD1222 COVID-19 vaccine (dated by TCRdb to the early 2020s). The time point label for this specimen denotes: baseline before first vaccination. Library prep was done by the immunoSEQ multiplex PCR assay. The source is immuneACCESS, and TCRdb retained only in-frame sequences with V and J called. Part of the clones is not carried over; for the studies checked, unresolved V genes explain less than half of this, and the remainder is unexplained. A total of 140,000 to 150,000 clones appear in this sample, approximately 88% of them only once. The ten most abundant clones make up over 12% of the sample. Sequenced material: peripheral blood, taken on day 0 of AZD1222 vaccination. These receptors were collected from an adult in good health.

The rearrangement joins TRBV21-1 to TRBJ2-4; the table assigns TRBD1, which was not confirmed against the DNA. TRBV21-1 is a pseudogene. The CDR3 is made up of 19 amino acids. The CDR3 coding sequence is TGTGCCAGCAGGTTCATCGGGCCGCGGAAGGGGATTCGGAGAAACATTCAGTACTTC. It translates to CASRFIGPRKGIRRNIQYF.

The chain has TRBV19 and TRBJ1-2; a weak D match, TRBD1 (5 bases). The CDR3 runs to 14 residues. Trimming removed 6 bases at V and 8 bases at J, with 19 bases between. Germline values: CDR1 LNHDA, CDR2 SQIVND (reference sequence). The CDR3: CASSRQPPLGGYTF. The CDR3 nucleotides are TGTGCCAGTAGCCGACAGCCGCCCCTGGGAGGCTACACCTTC.

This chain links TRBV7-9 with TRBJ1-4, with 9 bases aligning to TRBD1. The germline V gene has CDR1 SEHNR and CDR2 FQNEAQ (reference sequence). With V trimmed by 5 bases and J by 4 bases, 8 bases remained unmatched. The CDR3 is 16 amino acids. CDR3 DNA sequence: TGTGCCAGCAGCCCACAGGGGGCGCAGAGTAATGAAAAACTGTTTTTT. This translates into CASSPQGAQSNEKLFF.

CDR3 loop: CASSHRRQGSESAFF. CDR3 DNA: TGTGCCAGCAGCCATCGGAGACAGGGGTCTGAGTCAGCTTTCTTT. The rearrangement uses TRBV3-1 (or the pseudogene TRBV3-2) and TRBJ1-1; TRBD1 matches at 8 bases. Germline assignment: CDR1 LGHDT and CDR2 YNNKEL (reference sequence). V was clipped by 3 bases and J by 10 bases; unmatched bases: 13. The CDR3 totals 15 residues.

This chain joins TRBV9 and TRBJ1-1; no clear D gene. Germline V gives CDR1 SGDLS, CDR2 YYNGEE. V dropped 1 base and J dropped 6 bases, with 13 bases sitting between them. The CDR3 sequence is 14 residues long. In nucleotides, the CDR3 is TGTGCCAGCAGCGTAACCGGGATCTTCTCTGAAGCTTTCTTT. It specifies CASSVTGIFSEAFF.